This T cell receptor (beta chain) appears in the sequencing data of a study of blood T cell repertoires in COVID-19. Across the whole study: Sites across the United States, Italy and Spain contributed samples from acute and convalescent COVID-19. T cells, B-cell-depleted T cells, or PBMCs provided the cDNA or gDNA that served as material.

The V and J ends lost 4 bases and 4 bases respectively, with 15 bases between them. Germline CDR1 and CDR2: KGHDR and SFDVKD. CDR3 size: 15 residues. The data were produced by immunoSEQ multiplex PCR, yet TCRdb's version contains in-frame clones alone and is incomplete. In the table there are tens of thousands of clones, 88% of which are singletons. This TCR was recovered from a woman aged 60 to 75 with acute or convalescent COVID-19. This chain connects TRBV24-1 to TRBJ1-2; D call uncertain. Sample: peripheral blood. The CDR3 region has the DNA TGTGCCACCAGTGACAGCTACGGGGAGGGCTATGGCTACACCTTC. It yields the protein CATSDSYGEGYGYTF.